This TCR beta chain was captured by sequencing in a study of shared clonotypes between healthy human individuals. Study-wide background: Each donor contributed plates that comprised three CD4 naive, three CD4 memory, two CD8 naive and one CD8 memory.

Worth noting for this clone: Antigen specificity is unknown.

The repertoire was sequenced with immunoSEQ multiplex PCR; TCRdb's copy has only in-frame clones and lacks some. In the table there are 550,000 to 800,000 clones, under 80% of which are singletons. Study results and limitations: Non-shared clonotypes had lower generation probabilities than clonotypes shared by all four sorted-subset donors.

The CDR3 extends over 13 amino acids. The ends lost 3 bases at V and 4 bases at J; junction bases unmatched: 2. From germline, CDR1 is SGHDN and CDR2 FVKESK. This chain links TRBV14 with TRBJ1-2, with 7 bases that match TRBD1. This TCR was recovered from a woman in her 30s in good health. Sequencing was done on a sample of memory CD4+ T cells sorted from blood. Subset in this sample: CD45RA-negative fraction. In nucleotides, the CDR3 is TGTGCCAGCAGCCAGCACAGGGGCTATGGCTACACCTTC. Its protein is CASSQHRGYGYTF.